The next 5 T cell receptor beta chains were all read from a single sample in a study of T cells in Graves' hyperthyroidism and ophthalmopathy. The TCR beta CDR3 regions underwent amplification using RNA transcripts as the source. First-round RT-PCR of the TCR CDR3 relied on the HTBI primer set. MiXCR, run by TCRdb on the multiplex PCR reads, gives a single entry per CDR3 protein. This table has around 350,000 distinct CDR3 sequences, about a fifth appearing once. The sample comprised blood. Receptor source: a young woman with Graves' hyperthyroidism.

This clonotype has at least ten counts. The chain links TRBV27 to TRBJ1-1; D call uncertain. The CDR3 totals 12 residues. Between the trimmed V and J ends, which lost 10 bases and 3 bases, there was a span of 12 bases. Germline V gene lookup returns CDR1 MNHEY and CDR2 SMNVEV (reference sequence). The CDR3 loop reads CATSGRDTEAFF. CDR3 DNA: TGTGCCACTTCGGGTCGGGACACTGAAGCTTTCTTT.

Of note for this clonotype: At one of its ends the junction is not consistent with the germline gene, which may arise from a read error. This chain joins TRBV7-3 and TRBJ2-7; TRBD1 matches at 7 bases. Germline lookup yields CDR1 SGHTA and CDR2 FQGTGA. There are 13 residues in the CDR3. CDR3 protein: CSSSPGQLYEQYF. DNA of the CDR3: TGTTCCAGCAGCCCGGGACAGCTTTACGAGCAGTACTTC.

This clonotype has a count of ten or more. CDR3 in DNA: TGCGCCAGCAGCCAAGTTGCAAGCGGGGGGTCCCAGTACTTC. The encoded protein is CASSQVASGGSQYF. The chain is built from TRBV4-1 and TRBJ2-5; TRBD2 matches 9 bases. Germline V gene lookup returns CDR1 MGHRA and CDR2 YSYEKL. V lost 1 base and J lost 9; bases outside the gene matches: 6. The CDR3 covers 14 residues.

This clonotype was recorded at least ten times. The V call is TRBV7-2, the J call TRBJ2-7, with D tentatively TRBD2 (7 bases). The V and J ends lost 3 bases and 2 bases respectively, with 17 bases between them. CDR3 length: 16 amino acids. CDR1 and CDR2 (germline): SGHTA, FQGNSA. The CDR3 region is CASSFGGGGRTYEQYF. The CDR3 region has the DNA TGTGCCAGCAGCTTCGGGGGCGGGGGCCGCACCTACGAGCAGTACTTC.

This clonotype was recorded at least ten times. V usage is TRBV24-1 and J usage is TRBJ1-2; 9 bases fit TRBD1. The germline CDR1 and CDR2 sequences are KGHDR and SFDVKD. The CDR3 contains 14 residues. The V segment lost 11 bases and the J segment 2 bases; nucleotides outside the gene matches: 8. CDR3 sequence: CANQDRGSNYGYTF. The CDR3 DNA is TGTGCCAATCAGGACAGGGGTTCGAACTATGGCTACACCTTC.